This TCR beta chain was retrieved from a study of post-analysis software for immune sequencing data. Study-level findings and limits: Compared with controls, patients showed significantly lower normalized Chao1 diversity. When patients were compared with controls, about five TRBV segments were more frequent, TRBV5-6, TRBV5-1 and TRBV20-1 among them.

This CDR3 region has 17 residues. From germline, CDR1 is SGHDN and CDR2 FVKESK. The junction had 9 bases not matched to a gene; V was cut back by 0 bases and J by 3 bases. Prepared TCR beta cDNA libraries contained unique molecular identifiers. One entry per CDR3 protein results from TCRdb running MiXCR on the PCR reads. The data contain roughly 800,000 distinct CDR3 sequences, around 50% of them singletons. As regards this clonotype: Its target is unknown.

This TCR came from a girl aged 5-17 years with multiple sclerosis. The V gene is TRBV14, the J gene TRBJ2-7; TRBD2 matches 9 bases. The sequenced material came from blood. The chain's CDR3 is CASSQENSGSPYYEQYF. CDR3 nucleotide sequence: TGTGCCAGCAGCCAAGAAAATAGCGGGAGCCCCTACTACGAGCAGTACTTC. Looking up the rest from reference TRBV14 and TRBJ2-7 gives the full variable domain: EAGVTQFPSHSVIEKGQTVTLRCDPISGHDNLYWYRRVMGKEIKFLLHFVKESKQDESGMPNNRFLAERTGGTYSTLKVQPAELEDSGVYFCASSQENSGSPYYEQYFGPGTRLTVT.